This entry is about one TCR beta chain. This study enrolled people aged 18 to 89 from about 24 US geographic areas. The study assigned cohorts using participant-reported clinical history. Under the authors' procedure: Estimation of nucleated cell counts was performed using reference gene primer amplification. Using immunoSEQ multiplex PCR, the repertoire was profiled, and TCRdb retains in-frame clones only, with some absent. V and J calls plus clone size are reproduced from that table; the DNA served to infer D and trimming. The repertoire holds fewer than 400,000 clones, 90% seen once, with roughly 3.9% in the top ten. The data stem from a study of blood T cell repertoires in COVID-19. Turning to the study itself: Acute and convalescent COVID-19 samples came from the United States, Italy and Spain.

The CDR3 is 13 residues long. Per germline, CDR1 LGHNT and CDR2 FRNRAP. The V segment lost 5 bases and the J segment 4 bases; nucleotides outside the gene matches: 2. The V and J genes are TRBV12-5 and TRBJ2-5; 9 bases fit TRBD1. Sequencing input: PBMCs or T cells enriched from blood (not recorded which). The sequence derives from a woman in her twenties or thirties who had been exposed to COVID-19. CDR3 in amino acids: CASGLGQGETQYF. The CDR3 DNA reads TGTGCTAGTGGTCTGGGACAGGGAGAGACCCAGTACTTC.